These T cell receptor beta chains were read from a single sample in a study of blood T cells in healthy people across ages. TCRdb analysed the 5' RACE reads with MiXCR anew, one entry per CDR3 protein. The data contain 1.5 million or so distinct CDR3 sequences, approximately 43% of them seen just once; the ten biggest clones take up less than 5%. Sample: blood. Every receptor here comes from a woman younger than 35 in good health. CDR3s include the opening cysteine and the closing phenylalanine or tryptophan. The D gene is left open where the match is weak. Clone size is given for some rows only: seen once, a few or many times, or a class if the clone is expanded.

d_call	clone_size	j_call	v_call	cdr3_aa	cdr3_nt
NA	NA	TRBJ1-6	TRBV14	CASSQAGGNSYNSPLHF	TGTGCCAGCAGCCAAGCTGGGGGGAACTCCTATAATTCACCCCTCCACTTT
TRBD2	few	TRBJ2-1	TRBV10-2	CASSEMLADNEQFF	TGCGCCAGCAGTGAGATGCTAGCGGACAATGAGCAGTTCTTC
TRBD1	NA	TRBJ1-2	TRBV29-1	CSVEGQTRYGYTF	TGCAGCGTTGAGGGACAGACTAGGTATGGCTACACCTTC
TRBD1	NA	TRBJ1-1	TRBV4-3	CASSQASTGDYTEAFF	TGCGCCAGCAGCCAAGCTTCTACAGGGGACTACACTGAAGCTTTCTTT
NA	few	TRBJ1-2	TRBV4-3	CASSQDLLSQTPGGGYTF	TGCGCCAGCAGCCAAGATCTCCTCTCGCAAACTCCAGGAGGTGGCTACACCTTC
NA	many	TRBJ2-3	TRBV4-3	CASSQEFTGSADTQYF	TGCGCCAGCAGCCAAGAGTTTACAGGGTCCGCAGATACGCAGTATTTT
TRBD2	NA	TRBJ2-7	TRBV9	CASSVAASGGLSSYNEQYF	TGTGCCAGCAGCGTAGCGGCTAGCGGGGGGCTGAGCTCCTACAATGAGCAGTACTTC
TRBD2	NA	TRBJ2-7	TRBV4-2	CASSQGTGLADYEQYF	TGTGCCAGCAGCCAAGGAACGGGGCTAGCGGATTACGAGCAGTACTTC
TRBD2	few	TRBJ2-1	TRBV9	CASSVAWTSGGVGEQFF	TGTGCCAGCAGCGTAGCTTGGACTAGCGGGGGGGTCGGTGAGCAGTTCTTC
NA	NA	TRBJ1-3	TRBV4-3	CASSQEGNSFGNTTYF	TGCGCCAGCAGCCAAGAGGGGAACTCTTTCGGAAACACCACATATTTT
NA	NA	TRBJ1-2	TRBV6-5	CASTMRAAYSNYGYTF	TGTGCCAGCACTATGCGGGCGGCCTATTCTAACTATGGCTACACCTTC
NA	few	TRBJ2-1	TRBV27	CASSLSGFSSYNEQFF	TGTGCCAGCAGTTTATCCGGTTTTAGCTCCTACAATGAGCAGTTCTTC
TRBD1	NA	TRBJ2-7	TRBV7-8	CASSFAGGINEQYF	TGTGCCAGCAGCTTTGCAGGGGGTATCAACGAGCAGTACTTC
TRBD1	NA	TRBJ2-3	TRBV24-1	CATSDPGQGSTDTQYF	TGTGCCACCAGTGATCCTGGACAGGGAAGCACAGATACGCAGTATTTT
NA	NA	TRBJ1-1	TRBV7-2	CASSNQLNAEAFF	TGTGCCAGCTCCAATCAACTGAACGCTGAAGCTTTCTTT
TRBD1	many	TRBJ1-5	TRBV7-2	CASSGQGGQPQHF	TGTGCCAGCAGCGGACAGGGTGGTCAGCCCCAGCATTTT
TRBD1	few	TRBJ2-7	TRBV4-3	CASSQRQGKQYF	TGCGCCAGCAGCCAGAGACAGGGAAAGCAGTACTTC
NA	few	TRBJ1-2	TRBV30	CASRTRVNYGYTF	TGTGCATCCCGTACCAGGGTAAACTATGGCTACACCTTC
NA	NA	TRBJ1-2	TRBV15	CATSRDGAGIYGYTF	TGTGCCACCAGCAGAGATGGCGCAGGGATCTATGGCTACACCTTC
NA	NA	TRBJ1-2	TRBV5-6	CASGGTPNYGYTF	TGTGCCAGCGGAGGGACGCCAAACTATGGCTACACCTTC
NA	NA	TRBJ2-1	TRBV6-5	CASSYRAGCAYNEQFF	TGTGCCAGCAGTTACAGGGCGGGGTGCGCCTACAATGAGCAGTTCTTC
NA	NA	TRBJ1-1	TRBV7-2	CASSQTWDTEAFF	TGTGCCAGCAGCCAGACGTGGGACACTGAAGCTTTCTTT
TRBD2	few	TRBJ2-3	TRBV20-1	CSARDRTSGIWDTQYF	TGCAGTGCTAGAGATCGCACTAGCGGGATCTGGGATACGCAGTATTTT
NA	few	TRBJ2-7	TRBV27	CASSNGAGWSYEQYF	TGTGCCAGCAGTAACGGGGCAGGGTGGTCCTACGAGCAGTACTTC
NA	NA	TRBJ2-1	TRBV5-1	CATGTTFEDEQFF	TGCGCCACCGGGACGACCTTTGAGGATGAGCAGTTCTTC
NA	NA	TRBJ2-3	TRBV20-1	CSARDRVASTDTQYF	TGCAGTGCTAGAGACAGGGTCGCTAGCACAGATACGCAGTATTTT
TRBD2	NA	TRBJ2-5	TRBV7-2	CASSLMTGRWETQYF	TGTGCCAGCAGCTTAATGACCGGGAGGTGGGAGACCCAGTACTTC
NA	NA	TRBJ2-4	TRBV20-1	CSASGEAKNIQYF	TGCAGTGCTAGCGGAGAGGCCAAAAACATTCAGTACTTC
NA	NA	TRBJ1-2	TRBV5-6	CASSSTGSALVSYGYTF	TGTGCCAGTAGCTCTACAGGGAGTGCCCTAGTAAGCTATGGTTACACCTTC
TRBD2	NA	TRBJ2-2	TRBV12-3/TRBV12-4	CASISFRGGNTGELFF	TGTGCCAGCATCAGTTTCCGGGGGGGGAACACCGGGGAGCTGTTTTTT
NA	NA	TRBJ1-5	TRBV9	CASGTDQPQHF	TGTGCCAGCGGGACGGATCAGCCCCAGCATTTT
TRBD1	NA	TRBJ1-2	TRBV2	CASSEGTGGEGYTF	TGTGCCAGCAGTGAAGGGACAGGGGGCGAAGGCTACACCTTC
TRBD1	NA	TRBJ1-2	TRBV13	CASSSDRELYYGYTF	TGTGCCAGCAGCTCGGACAGGGAGCTTTACTATGGCTACACCTTC
TRBD2	NA	TRBJ2-1	TRBV9	CASSELAGGFDEQFF	TGTGCCAGCAGCGAGTTAGCGGGAGGATTCGATGAGCAGTTCTTC
TRBD1	NA	TRBJ2-7	TRBV6-5	CASTRTGGGGFYEQYF	TGTGCCAGCACGAGGACAGGAGGCGGTGGGTTCTACGAGCAGTACTTC
NA	NA	TRBJ2-1	TRBV6-1	CASSERAYNEQFF	TGTGCCAGCAGTGAACGGGCCTACAATGAGCAGTTCTTC
TRBD2	NA	TRBJ2-5	TRBV3-1	CASSPGTSGGKTQYF	TGTGCCAGCAGCCCTGGGACTAGCGGGGGAAAGACCCAGTACTTC
NA	NA	TRBJ2-1	TRBV2	CASSVEGPSSYNEQFF	TGTGCCAGCAGTGTGGAGGGGCCGAGCTCCTACAATGAGCAGTTCTTC
NA	NA	TRBJ2-2	TRBV9	CASSVGMGLNGELFF	TGTGCCAGCAGCGTAGGAATGGGACTGAACGGGGAGCTGTTTTTT
TRBD2	NA	TRBJ2-2	TRBV4-3	CASSRPTKGEGNTGELFF	TGCGCCAGCAGTCGACCGACGAAAGGGGAGGGGAACACCGGGGAGCTGTTTTTT
NA	NA	TRBJ2-3	TRBV4-1	CASSQNRDSLPDTQYF	TGCGCCAGCAGCCAAAACCGGGACTCACTTCCAGATACGCAGTATTTT
TRBD2	NA	TRBJ2-7	TRBV6-2/TRBV6-3	CASRLAGVAYNEQYF	TGTGCCAGCAGACTAGCGGGAGTCGCCTACAATGAGCAGTACTTC
NA	NA	TRBJ2-3	TRBV7-2	CASSKVRVRDTDTQYF	TGTGCCAGCAGCAAGGTGCGGGTGAGAGACACAGATACGCAGTATTTT
TRBD1	NA	TRBJ1-2	TRBV2	CVSSGGANYGYTF	TGTGTCAGCTCAGGGGGCGCGAACTATGGCTACACCTTC
NA	NA	TRBJ1-5	TRBV15	CATSYSPNQPQHF	TGTGCCACCAGTTATTCTCCAAATCAGCCCCAGCATTTT
NA	NA	TRBJ2-1	TRBV10-3	CAISGSVPAQGFGNEQFF	TGTGCCATCAGTGGCTCCGTCCCCGCCCAGGGCTTTGGCAATGAGCAGTTCTTC
NA	few	TRBJ2-3	TRBV7-2	CASSLMVLTSTDTQYF	TGTGCCAGCAGCTTAATGGTCCTAACTAGCACAGATACGCAGTATTTT
NA	NA	TRBJ2-1	TRBV2	CASMSEPYNEQFF	TGTGCCAGCATGAGTGAACCGTACAATGAGCAGTTCTTC
NA	NA	TRBJ1-2	TRBV20-1	CSAQGVGYGYTF	TGCAGTGCTCAAGGGGTTGGGTATGGCTACACCTTC
NA	NA	TRBJ1-2	TRBV12-3/TRBV12-4	CAGSPGHRVFTF	TGTGCCGGCAGTCCGGGACACCGCGTCTTCACCTTC
NA	NA	TRBJ1-1	TRBV10-3	CAISESSGAFIEAFF	TGTGCCATCAGTGAGTCCTCAGGGGCCTTTATTGAAGCTTTCTTT
TRBD2	NA	TRBJ2-1	TRBV7-8	CASSLAGRVRMGEQFF	TGTGCCAGCAGCTTAGCCGGGAGGGTGAGGATGGGTGAGCAGTTCTTC
TRBD1	few	TRBJ1-2	TRBV9	CASSPGQGAVKGYTF	TGTGCCAGCAGCCCGGGACAGGGGGCTGTAAAGGGCTACACCTTC